This entry describes one T cell receptor beta chain. Its target is not known. These data belong to a study of early T cells in non-severe SARS-CoV-2 infection. Study outcomes and limitations: Database matching using VDJdb favored anti-spike CD8 responses, with private and CD4 specificities left missing.

This CDR3 has 18 residues. Unmatched junction bases numbered 11, after V lost 1 base and J lost 1 base. Germline lookup yields CDR1 MGHRA and CDR2 YSYEKL. One entry per CDR3 protein results from TCRdb running MiXCR on the 5' RACE reads. The data show 60,000 or so distinct CDR3 sequences, around 8.6% seen once. The specimen comprised whole blood, sampled at baseline. This rearrangement joins TRBV4-1 to TRBJ2-3; 7 nucleotides match TRBD2. The TCR originated in an adult who was a healthcare worker with PCR-confirmed SARS-CoV-2 infection or an uninfected control (not recorded which). The CDR3 sequence is CASSQAAGTNVGTDTQYF. The DNA of the CDR3 is TGCGCCAGCAGCCAAGCCGCCGGGACTAACGTTGGCACAGATACGCAGTATTTT.